This TCR beta chain came from a study of CD8 T cells in Susac syndrome. As regards this clonotype: The antigen remains unidentified.

With random hexamers, reverse transcription was performed on roughly 0.45 to 1 ug of RNA. The method of amplification for TCR beta CDR3 was immunoSEQ multiplex PCR, covering 54 Vbeta and 13 Jbeta. MiXCR was run by TCRdb on the immunoSEQ multiplex PCR reads, yielding one entry per CDR3 protein. The data hold approximately 200,000 distinct CDR3 sequences, with around nine tenths observed a single time. Germline values: CDR1 LGHNA, CDR2 YSLEER. This CDR3 region has 20 residues. Trimming took 3 bases from V and 0 from J; bases not matched to a gene: 19. Whole-study findings and limits: As the study acknowledged, the number of individuals in its TCR sequencing and HLA analysis was relatively small.

Sequencing targeted TCR beta in T cells from blood (CD8+ and CD4+). TEMRA cells were FACS-enriched, and CD8+ and CD4+ T cells were isolated negatively. This TCR was recovered from a human donor with multiple sclerosis. This sequence joins TRBV4-3 and TRBJ2-7, with TRBD1 matching 8 bases. Sequencing was carried out using CD8+ T cells from PBMCs. CDR3 residues: CASSHATYKPRQGSSYEQYF. The CDR3 DNA follows: TGCGCCAGCAGCCACGCCACATATAAACCCAGACAGGGGAGCTCCTACGAGCAGTACTTC.